This T cell receptor (beta chain) was obtained from a study of beta chain features in type 1 diabetes (dated by TCRdb to the late 2010s). Study-level background: Mean age, gender distribution, total cell number and subset yield did not differ between patients and healthy donors. Naive and central memory subsets were obtained from all 30 or so donors, but regulatory and stem cell-like memory subsets were isolated from only 8 patients and roughly 8 healthy donors. In the study, recently diagnosed type 1 diabetes patients and matched healthy donors were compared on the TCRB repertoires of their sorted circulating CD4+ T cell subsets. A total of about 100,000,000 sorted cells were examined across all samples, and RNA yield correlated strongly with the number of cells per subset. What the authors observed across the whole study: Because the HLA sub-analyses included only small numbers of individuals, any influence of HLA type on TCRB rearrangement was left unresolved. Shorter templates might be favored by PCR, yet because patient and control samples were amplified and corrected together, any such skew would affect both groups equally. At VDJ recombination sites, patients with type 1 diabetes made fewer insertions and deleted more nucleotides, a pattern implying thymic rearrangement abnormalities. Naive, central memory and regulatory TCRB repertoires appeared more similar among patients than among healthy donors. Because cDNA was sequenced instead of genomic DNA, activated cells with high expression could be over-represented, although the groups did not differ in activation or CD3 levels. In all four CD4+ subsets, TCRB CDR3 length was moderately but significantly shorter in type 1 diabetes patients.

As regards this clone: No antigen is known for it. Base qualities are not at hand, and no much larger clone is one base apart.

All of the isolated RNA was reverse transcribed with the High Capacity cDNA Reverse Transcription Kit, so expressed TCRB transcripts were sequenced. Deep immunoSEQ sequencing was applied to naive, central memory and regulatory T cell samples, giving an average of about 3.57 million total reads per sample. After sorted cells were lysed in RLT buffer, RNA was extracted with DNase-treated RNeasy Micro or Mini kits, with the choice depending on cell number. To prevent cross-contamination, each cell subset was processed individually, whereas patient and healthy donor samples were processed jointly. TCRB sequences were amplified from cDNA with the immunoSEQ multiplex PCR, producing 87-bp fragments spanning the CDR3 region. The amplicons were sequenced using the Illumina HiSeq platform. Per the original workflow: PCR bias was computationally corrected using synthetic template baselines, reads within Hamming distance 2 were collapsed, and singletons that could not be merged were discarded. Reads were aligned to IMGT to assign V, D and J genes, CDR3 length, and insertions or deletions at six rearrangement sites. Within each subset, clonotype counts were normalized to sorted cell number, and only after that were true diversity and Gini coefficients computed with the tcR R package. The overlap coefficient, calculated on TCRB nucleotide sequences, was used to quantify repertoire sharing. Sourced from immuneACCESS, this table was stored by TCRdb with only in-frame sequences that have V and J called. A share of the clones is absent; for the studies checked, an unresolved V gene accounts for under half, and the remainder has no known explanation. V and J calls and clone size are those listed in that table; D and trimming were worked out from the DNA. This sample is represented by roughly 150,000 clones; roughly 8% of them were singletons. Roughly 0.5% of the sample rests with the top ten.

A single peripheral blood draw of approximately 120 mL on average was collected from each donor into heparinised tubes. A BD FACSAria II was used to sort naive, central memory, regulatory and stem cell-like memory CD4+ T cells with a panel that included CD45RO, CCR7, CD25, CD127, CD95 and CD27. A purity above 95% was achieved for all sorted populations. PBMCs were isolated immediately by Lymphoprep density gradient centrifugation and stained directly without culture. Samples were stained and sorted in pairs, with one healthy donor and one patient per experiment, so that batch effects were minimized. CDR1 and CDR2 are drawn from the germline V gene: MNHEY, SVGAGI. Taken from cysteine to phenylalanine, the CDR3 has 15 residues. The sequence is cut down to CDR3 DNA, 45 bases in frame from base 1. V lost 2 bases and J lost 1 base, and the count of bases not matched to a germline gene is 5.

Input material: central memory CD4+ T cells from blood. The source of this sequence is a man younger than 30 with type 1 diabetes. The rearrangement combines TRBV6-5 with TRBJ2-7; 7 bases in between match TRBD2. The CDR3 region: CASSYNAGVSYEQYF. The bases read TGTGCCAGCAGTTACAACGCGGGAGTATCCTACGAGCAGTACTTC.